The T cell receptor (beta chain) described here comes from a study of T cells in Graves' hyperthyroidism and ophthalmopathy. General study points: Ophthalmopathy prediction by the model preceded onset by a median 6.5 months. Blood held most thyroid clonotypes expanded above 0.001 frequency. Ophthalmopathy stood apart from stable hyperthyroidism in a 13 V-J model.

The CDR3 regions of TCR beta were amplified from RNA transcripts. The TCR CDR3 first-round RT-PCR relied on the HTBI primer set. One entry per CDR3 protein, called by TCRdb with MiXCR from the multiplex PCR reads. This sample has hundreds of thousands of distinct CDR3 sequences, with over 15% found just once. In this sample, this clonotype turned up a few times. Its antigen is not known. Germline CDR1 reads KGHDR; CDR2 reads SFDVKD. V lost 4 bases to trimming and J lost 0 bases; unmatched junction nucleotides: 8. This CDR3 contains 20 residues. The PBMCs studied were ones that came from roughly 9.1 ml fresh peripheral blood.

The sequencing sample was made of blood. The chain links TRBV24-1 to TRBJ2-1; 16 nucleotides match TRBD2. The receptor's source is a woman in her fifties or sixties with Graves' ophthalmopathy. The CDR3 DNA sequence: TGTGCCACCAGTGACGCCGGGACTAGCGGGGGGGCGAGCTCCTACAATGAGCAGTTCTTC. Translated, it gives CATSDAGTSGGASSYNEQFF.